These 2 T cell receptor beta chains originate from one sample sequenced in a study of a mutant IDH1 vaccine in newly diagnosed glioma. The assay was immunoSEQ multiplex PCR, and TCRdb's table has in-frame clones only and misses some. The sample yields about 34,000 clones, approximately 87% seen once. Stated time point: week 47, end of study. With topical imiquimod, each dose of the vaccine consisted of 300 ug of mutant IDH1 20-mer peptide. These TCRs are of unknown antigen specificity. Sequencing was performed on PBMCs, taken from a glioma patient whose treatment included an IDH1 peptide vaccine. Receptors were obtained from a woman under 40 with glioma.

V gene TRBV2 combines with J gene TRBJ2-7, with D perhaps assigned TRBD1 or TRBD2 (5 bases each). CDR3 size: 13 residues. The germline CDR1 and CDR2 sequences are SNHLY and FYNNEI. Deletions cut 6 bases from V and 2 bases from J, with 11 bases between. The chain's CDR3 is CASRWDGTYEQYF. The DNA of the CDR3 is TGTGCCAGCAGGTGGGACGGGACCTACGAGCAGTACTTC. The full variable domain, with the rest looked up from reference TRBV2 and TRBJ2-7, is EPEVTQTPSHQVTQMGQEVILRCVPISNHLYFYWYRQILGQKVEFLVSFYNNEISEKSEIFDDQFSVERPDGSNFTLKIRSTKLEDSAMYFCASRWDGTYEQYFGPGTRLTVT.

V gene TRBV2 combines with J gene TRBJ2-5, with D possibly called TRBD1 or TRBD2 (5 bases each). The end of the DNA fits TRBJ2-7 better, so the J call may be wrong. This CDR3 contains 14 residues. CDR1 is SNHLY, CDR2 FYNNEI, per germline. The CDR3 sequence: CASSFGTHAYEQYF. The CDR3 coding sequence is TGTGCCAGCAGTTTCGGGACCCACGCCTACGAGCAGTACTTC.